This TCR beta chain was profiled in a study of OX40 agonist ivuxolimab in advanced cancers. General study findings and limits: CD4+ and CD8+ blood T cells expanded clonally by week 6 at 0.1 to 3.0 mg/kg.

Turning to this clone: Its antigen is unidentified.

Measured with immunoSEQ multiplex PCR; TCRdb has only the in-frame clones, and not every one. This table holds around 18,000 clones, over 55% found once. This CDR3 is 15 amino acids long. Germline trimming cut 5 bases from V and 7 bases from J; bases unmatched to any gene: 8. CDR1 LGHNA and CDR2 YSLEER come from the germline V gene. This TCR was sampled from an adult with an advanced solid tumor such as melanoma, head and neck, liver or kidney cancer. This sample comprised CD4+ or CD8+ T cells sorted from blood, obtained in a trial of the OX40 agonist ivuxolimab. The V call is TRBV4-3, the J call TRBJ1-6; 7 bases align to TRBD1. The CDR3 DNA sequence: TGCGCCAGCAGCTATAGTCCGGGACAGAATTCACCCCTCCACTTT. Translating gives CASSYSPGQNSPLHF.